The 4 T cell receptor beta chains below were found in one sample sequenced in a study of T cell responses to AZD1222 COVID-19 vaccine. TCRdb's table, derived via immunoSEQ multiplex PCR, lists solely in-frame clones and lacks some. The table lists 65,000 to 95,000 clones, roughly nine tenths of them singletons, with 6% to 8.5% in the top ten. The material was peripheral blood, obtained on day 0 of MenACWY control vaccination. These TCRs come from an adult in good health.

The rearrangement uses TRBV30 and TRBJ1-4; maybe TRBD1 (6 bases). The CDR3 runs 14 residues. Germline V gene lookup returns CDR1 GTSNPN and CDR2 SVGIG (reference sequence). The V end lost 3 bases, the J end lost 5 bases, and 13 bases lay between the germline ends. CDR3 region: CAWSQQGPNEKLFF. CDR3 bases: TGTGCCTGGAGCCAACAGGGTCCAAATGAAAAACTGTTTTTT.

CDR3 DNA sequence: TGTGCCAGTAGTATTTGGGGGGGACAGGTTGAGCAGCCCCAGCATTTT. Translating it yields CASSIWGGQVEQPQHF. The chain carries TRBV19 and TRBJ1-5, with 8 bases lining up with TRBD1. The V and J ends lost 3 bases and 7 bases, in that order; junction bases with no gene match: 11. The CDR3 totals 16 residues. Germline V lookup: CDR1 LNHDA, CDR2 SQIVND (reference sequence). The entire variable domain, with the rest obtained from reference TRBV19 and TRBJ1-5, is as follows: DGGITQSPKYLFRKEGQNVTLSCEQNLNHDAMYWYRQDPGQGLRLIYYSQIVNDFQKGDIAEGYSVSREKKESFPLTVTSAQKNPTAFYLCASSIWGGQVEQPQHFGDGTRLSIL.

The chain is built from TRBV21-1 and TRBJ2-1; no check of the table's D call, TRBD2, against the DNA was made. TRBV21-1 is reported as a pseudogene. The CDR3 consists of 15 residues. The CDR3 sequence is CASTTRLAGDCEQFF. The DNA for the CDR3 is TGTGCCAGCACCACCCGACTAGCGGGAGACTGTGAGCAGTTCTTC.

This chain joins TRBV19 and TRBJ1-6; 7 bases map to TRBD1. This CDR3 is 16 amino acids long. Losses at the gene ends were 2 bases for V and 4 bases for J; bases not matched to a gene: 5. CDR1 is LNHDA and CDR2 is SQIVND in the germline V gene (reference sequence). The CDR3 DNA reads TGTGCCAGTAGTATACGCGGGACAGCTTATAATTCACCCCTCCACTTT. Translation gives CASSIRGTAYNSPLHF.